This T cell receptor beta chain was sequenced during a study of molecular identifiers for immune sequencing clone quantification (dated by TCRdb to between 2018 and 2020). Regarding the research as a whole: For a replicate experiment, RNA from approximately 20,000 or 100,000 naive CD8 T cells was divided into five aliquots, and four of the five aliquots were sequenced. CD8 T cells were used in a methods study to benchmark molecular-identifier clustering-based TCR repertoire sequencing (MIDCIRS) and TCR RNA copy counting.

The germline V gene (reference sequence) supplies CDR1 SEHNR and CDR2 FQNEAQ. The CDR3 sequence holds 13 residues, the cysteine and phenylalanine included. The DNA shown is the 39-base CDR3, in frame from base 1. Between the V and J ends, shortened by 1 base and 9 bases respectively, the junction contains 12 bases. This clonotype was detected a few times. Its antigen has not been determined. Base qualities are not at hand, and no much larger clone is one base apart. General conclusions and limits of the study: Naive libraries contained spiked-in Jurkat TCR RNA (roughly ten copies' worth), which is not part of the donor repertoire. The sizes of highly expanded clones could end up underestimated when identical TCR molecules share a barcode. When barcode sub-clustering was not used, chimeric consensus sequences inflated TCR diversity, with chimeras reaching as high as 47%. Even against a background of roughly 1 million naive CD8 T cells, spiked-in Jurkat TCR RNA amounting to a single cell's worth was reported to be detectable. Modeling indicated about 3 TCR RNA copies recovered per cell, compared with 7.5 to 10 by digital PCR, which implies a capture efficiency of approximately 29%. In CMV-specific effector cells, over 97% of molecules were held by clones above 20 RNA copies, whereas under 1% of molecules were held by such clones in naive cells.

Libraries of naive CD8 T cells were built from anywhere between roughly 17,000 and 1,100,000 sorted cells, with 10%, 30% or 50% of the purified RNA used. On a BD FACSAria II, naive CD8 T cells were FACS-sorted as CD8+CD4-CCR7+CD45RA+ and collected into RLT Plus buffer. Detection sensitivity was tested by spiking Jurkat RNA equal to roughly 9 TCR copies' worth into samples containing about 19,000-1,000,000 naive CD8 T cells. CD8 T cells were enriched using RosetteSep CD8+ T Cell Enrichment Cocktail and Ficoll-Paque, and the enriched cells then underwent ACK red cell lysis. The library came from PCR. The run used an Illumina HiSeq 4000. Bulk TCR libraries were prepared as previously described, using TCR primers listed in Table S5. The Qiagen AllPrep DNA/RNA kit was used to purify total RNA. Before analysis, reads from multiple sequencing runs of the same library were pooled. As for how the authors treated the data: Reads were retained only if an exact TCR constant sequence was present, and the retained reads were trimmed to 150 nt and grouped according to their 12-nt molecular barcodes. Reads in each barcode group were sub-clustered using a 15% Levenshtein threshold, and a quality-weighted consensus sequence was built for each RNA molecule. Non-functional sequences were excluded, and lower-count sequences lying one edit away from another sequence were also excluded. On the basis of fitting two negative binomial distributions, barcode sub-clusters with fewer than 20% of the maximum read count were discarded. TCRdb applied fastp at Q25 and MiXCR to the public reads, then kept only in-frame beta chains. Each CDR3 protein appears once, grouped with its most common genes and DNA. None of the V and J calls come from the authors' own analysis; TCRdb made them. The sample table records around 470,000 distinct CDR3 sequences; over 20% of these occur just once. Approximately 0.84% of the sample is held by the ten biggest clonotypes.

The TCR originated in a human donor in good health. Some libraries in this study had Jurkat cell RNA spiked in. Source material: naive CD8+ T cells from blood, with Jurkat cell RNA spiked in. The cell subset or site label corresponds to: FACS-sorted CD8+CD4-CCR7+CD45RA+ naive T cells. The chain employs TRBV7-9 and TRBJ2-5; the D gene assignment is ambiguous. The nucleotides are TGTGCCAGCAGCTTAGAAAGGGCCCGGGCCCAGTACTTC. It specifies CASSLERARAQYF.